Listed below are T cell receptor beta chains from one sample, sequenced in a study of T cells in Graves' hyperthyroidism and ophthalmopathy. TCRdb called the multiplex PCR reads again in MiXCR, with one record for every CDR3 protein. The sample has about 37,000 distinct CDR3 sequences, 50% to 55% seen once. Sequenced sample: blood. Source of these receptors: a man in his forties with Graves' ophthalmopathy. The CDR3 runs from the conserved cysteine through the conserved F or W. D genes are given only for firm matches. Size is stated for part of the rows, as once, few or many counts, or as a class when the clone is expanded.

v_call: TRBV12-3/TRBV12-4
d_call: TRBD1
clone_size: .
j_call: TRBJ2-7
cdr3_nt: TGTGCCAGCGCTCCAAACAGGGGGAGCTCCTACGAGCAGTACTTC
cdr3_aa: CASAPNRGSSYEQYF

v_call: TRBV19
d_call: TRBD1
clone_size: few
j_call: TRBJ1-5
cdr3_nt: TGTGCCAGTAGTATAGCGGACAGGGGAGACAATGAGCCCCAGCATTTT
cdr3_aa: CASSIADRGDNEPQHF

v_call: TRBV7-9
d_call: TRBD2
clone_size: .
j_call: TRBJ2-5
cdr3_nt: TGTGCCAGCAGTAATTCGACAGCGGGGCAAGAGACCCAGTACTTC
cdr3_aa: CASSNSTAGQETQYF

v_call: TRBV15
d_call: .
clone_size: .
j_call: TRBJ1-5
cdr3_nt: TGTGCCACCAGCAGAGAAGCGGGAGGCCACGAGACCCAGCATTTT
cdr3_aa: CATSREAGGHETQHF

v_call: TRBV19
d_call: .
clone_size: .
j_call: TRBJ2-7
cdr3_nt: TGTGCCAGTAGTATGGGACTGGAATCTCGCGCGCAGTACTTC
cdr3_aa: CASSMGLESRAQYF

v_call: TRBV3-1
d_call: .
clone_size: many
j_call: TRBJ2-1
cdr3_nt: TGTGCCAGCAGCCCACCCGGACAGCGGTACAATGAGCAGTTCTTC
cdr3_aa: CASSPPGQRYNEQFF

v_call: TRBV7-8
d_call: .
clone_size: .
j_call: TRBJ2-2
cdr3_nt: TGTGCCAGCAGCTTAGTTATAGGGTCGAACACCGGGGAGCTGTTTTTT
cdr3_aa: CASSLVIGSNTGELFF

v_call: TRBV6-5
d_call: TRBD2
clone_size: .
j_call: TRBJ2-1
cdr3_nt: TGTGCCAGCTCCTCACTAGCGGGGGCAGATACGCAGTTCTTC
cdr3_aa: CASSSLAGADTQFF

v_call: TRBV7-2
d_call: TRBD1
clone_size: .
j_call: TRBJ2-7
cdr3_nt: TGTGCCAGCAGCCAGGGACAGGGGTACACCTACGAGCAGTACTTC
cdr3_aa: CASSQGQGYTYEQYF

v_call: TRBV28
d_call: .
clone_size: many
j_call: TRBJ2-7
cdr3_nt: TGTGCCACCTCGTTCGACGTCGGTAGCTCCTACGAGCAGTACTTC
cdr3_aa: CATSFDVGSSYEQYF

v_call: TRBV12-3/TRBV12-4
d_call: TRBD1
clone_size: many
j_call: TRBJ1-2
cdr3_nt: TGTGCCAGCAGTTTAGGCCCGGGACAGGGGATCTATGGCTACACCTTC
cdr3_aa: CASSLGPGQGIYGYTF

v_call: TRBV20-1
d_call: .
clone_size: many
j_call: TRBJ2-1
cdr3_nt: TGCAGTGCCCTCTTGGGGGTCGAGCAGTTCTTC
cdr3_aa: CSALLGVEQFF

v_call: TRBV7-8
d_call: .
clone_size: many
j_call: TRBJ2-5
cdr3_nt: TGTGCCAGCAGCGCACGGGCGACTCAAGAGACCCAGTACTTC
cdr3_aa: CASSARATQETQYF

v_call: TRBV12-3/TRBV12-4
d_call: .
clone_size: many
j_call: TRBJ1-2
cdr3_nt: TGTGCCAGCACCGTCTCCGGGGATCATGGCTACACCTTC
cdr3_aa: CASTVSGDHGYTF

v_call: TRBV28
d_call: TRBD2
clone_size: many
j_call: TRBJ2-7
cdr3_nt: TGTGCCAGCAGGATTCTAAGCGGGAGAGTATACGAGCAGTACTTC
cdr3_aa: CASRILSGRVYEQYF

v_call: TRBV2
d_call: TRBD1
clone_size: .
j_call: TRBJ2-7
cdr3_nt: TGTGCCAGCAGAAGTCCGGGACAGACCTACGAGCAGTACTTC
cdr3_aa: CASRSPGQTYEQYF

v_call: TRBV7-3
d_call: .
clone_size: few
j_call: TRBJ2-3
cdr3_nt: TGTGCCAGCAGCTTATATGGGGCAGATACGCAGTATTTT
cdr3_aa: CASSLYGADTQYF

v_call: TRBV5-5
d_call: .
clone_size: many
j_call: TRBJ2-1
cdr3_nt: TGTGCCAGCAGCTTGGGTTCACAAATCAGCTCCTACAATGAGCAGTTCTTC
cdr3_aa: CASSLGSQISSYNEQFF

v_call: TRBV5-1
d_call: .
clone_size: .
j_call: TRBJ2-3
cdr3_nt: TGCGCCAGCAGCTTGGGAGGCAGTTCCACAGATACGCAGTATTTT
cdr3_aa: CASSLGGSSTDTQYF

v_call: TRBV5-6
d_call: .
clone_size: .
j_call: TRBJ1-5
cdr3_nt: TGTGCCATCGGCCCAAAAGGGCCGAATCAGCCCCAGCATTTT
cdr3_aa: CAIGPKGPNQPQHF

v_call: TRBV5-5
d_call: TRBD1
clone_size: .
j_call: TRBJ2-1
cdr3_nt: TGTGCCAGCAGCTTATCGACAGGGACTGAGCAGTTCTTC
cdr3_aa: CASSLSTGTEQFF

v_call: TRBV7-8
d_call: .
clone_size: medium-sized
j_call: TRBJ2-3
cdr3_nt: TGTGCCAGCAGCTACCTAGGAGCAGATACGCAGTATTTT
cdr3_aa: CASSYLGADTQYF

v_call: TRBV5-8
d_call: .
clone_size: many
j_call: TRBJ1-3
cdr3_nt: TGTGCCAGCAGCCCCCCGGGAGCCCTTTACTCTGGAAACACCATATATTTT
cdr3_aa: CASSPPGALYSGNTIYF